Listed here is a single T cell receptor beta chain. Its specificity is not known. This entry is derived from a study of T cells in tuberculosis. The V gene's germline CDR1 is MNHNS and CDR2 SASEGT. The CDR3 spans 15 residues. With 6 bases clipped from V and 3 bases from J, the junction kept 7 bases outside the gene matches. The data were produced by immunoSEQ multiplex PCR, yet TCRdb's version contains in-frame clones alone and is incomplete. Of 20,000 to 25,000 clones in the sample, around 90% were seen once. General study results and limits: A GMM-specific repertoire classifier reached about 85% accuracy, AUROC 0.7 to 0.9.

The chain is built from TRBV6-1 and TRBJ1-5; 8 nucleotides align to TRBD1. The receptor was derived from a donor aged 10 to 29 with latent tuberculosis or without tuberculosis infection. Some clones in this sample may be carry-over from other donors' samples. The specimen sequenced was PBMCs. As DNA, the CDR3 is TGTGCCAGCAGAAGAGGGACAGGAGTCAATCAGCCCCAGCATTTT. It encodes CASRRGTGVNQPQHF.